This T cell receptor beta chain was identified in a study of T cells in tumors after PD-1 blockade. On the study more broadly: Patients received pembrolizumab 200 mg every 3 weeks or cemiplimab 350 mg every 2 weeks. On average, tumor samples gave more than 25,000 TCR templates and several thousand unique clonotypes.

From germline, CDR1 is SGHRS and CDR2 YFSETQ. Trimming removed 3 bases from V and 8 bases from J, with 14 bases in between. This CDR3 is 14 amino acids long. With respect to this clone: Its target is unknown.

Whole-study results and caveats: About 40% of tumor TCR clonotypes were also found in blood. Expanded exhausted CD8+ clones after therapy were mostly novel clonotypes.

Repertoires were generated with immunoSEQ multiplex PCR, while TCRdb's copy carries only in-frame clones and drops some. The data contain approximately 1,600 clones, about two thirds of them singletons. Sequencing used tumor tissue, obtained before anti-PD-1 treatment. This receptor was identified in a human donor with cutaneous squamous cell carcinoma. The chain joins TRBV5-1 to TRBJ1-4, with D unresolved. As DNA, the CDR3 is TGCGCCAGCAGCTCGGCGGGCCACAAGGAAAAACTGTTTTTT. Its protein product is CASSSAGHKEKLFF.